Reported below is one T cell receptor (beta chain). Its target is not known. Here immunoSEQ multiplex PCR was the method, and the copy in TCRdb shows in-frame clones only, minus some. This sample yields some 110,000 clones, of which about 80% are seen a single time; under 10% belongs to the top ten. The germline V and J ends were trimmed by 5 bases and 4 bases, with 3 bases remaining between them. Germline CDR1 and CDR2: SGHDN and FVKESK. This CDR3 spans 11 amino acids. The sample comes from a study of T cell responses to AZD1222 COVID-19 vaccine. About the study: Pooling was applied to second doses at about 4 or about 12 weeks. Study results and limitations: Reports indicate that nearly half of spike-specific TCRs are directed at unmutated variant regions. The span of vaccine-associated CD4 TCRs extended across spike, with dominance at 160-218 and 743-854. The number of AZD1222 recipients seropositive at baseline was only five to seven.

The material was peripheral blood, obtained on day 0 of AZD1222 vaccination. The TCR originated in an adult in good health. The chain combines TRBV14 with TRBJ2-1; D gene unclear. CDR3 sequence: CASSFYNEQFF. The CDR3, as DNA: TGTGCCAGCAGCTTTTACAATGAGCAGTTCTTC. Full variable domain (outside the CDR3, taken from reference TRBV14 and TRBJ2-1): EAGVTQFPSHSVIEKGQTVTLRCDPISGHDNLYWYRRVMGKEIKFLLHFVKESKQDESGMPNNRFLAERTGGTYSTLKVQPAELEDSGVYFCASSFYNEQFFGPGTRLTVL.